A single sample gave rise to the 10 T cell receptor beta chains below, sequenced in a study of blood T cell repertoires in COVID-19. The data were produced by immunoSEQ multiplex PCR, yet TCRdb's version contains in-frame clones alone and is incomplete. The data show some 89,000 clones, with around four fifths seen just once and about 11% held by the top ten. The sequenced sample was peripheral blood. These receptors were taken from a man aged 65 to 85 with acute or convalescent COVID-19.

The chain joins TRBV4-1 to TRBJ2-3, with 8 bases identical to TRBD1. The CDR3 is 16 residues long. The trim removed 4 bases at V and 4 bases at J, leaving 10 bases unmatched. Germline V lookup: CDR1 MGHRA, CDR2 YSYEKL. The CDR3 coding sequence is TGCGCCAGCAGCCCTCGGGGACAGGCGAGCGCAGATACGCAGTATTTT. Encoded protein: CASSPRGQASADTQYF.

The rearrangement links TRBV28 to TRBJ2-1; TRBD2 aligns across 11 bases. J was trimmed by 11 bases and V by 6 bases; bases with no gene match: 15. Germline lookup yields CDR1 MDHEN and CDR2 SYDVKM. The CDR3 loop spans 16 amino acids. In nucleotides, the CDR3 is TGTGCCAGCAGAGTCCTTGGCGAGCTAGCGGGGGGACAGCAGTTCTTC. Protein product: CASRVLGELAGGQQFF.

The chain has TRBV7-2 and TRBJ2-5; no definite D call. The CDR3 extends over 12 amino acids. Trimming removed 5 bases from V and 9 bases from J, with 13 bases in between. Per germline, CDR1 SGHTA and CDR2 FQGNSA. The CDR3 is CASSPFRGAQYF. The CDR3 DNA sequence: TGTGCCAGCAGCCCTTTCAGAGGAGCCCAGTACTTC.

V is TRBV30 and J is TRBJ1-1; TRBD1 is a possible D gene (5 bases). CDR1 GTSNPN and CDR2 SVGIG come from the germline V gene (reference sequence). The CDR3 runs 13 residues. V dropped 2 bases and J dropped 5 bases, with 12 bases sitting between them. CDR3 loop: CAWSYGRGTEAFF. In DNA, the CDR3 is TGTGCCTGGAGTTACGGGAGGGGTACTGAAGCTTTCTTT.

This clone turned up a few times. The chain employs TRBV5-4 and TRBJ2-3; 12 bases are shared with TRBD2. Germline V CDR1 and CDR2: SGHNT, YYREEE (reference sequence). The CDR3 contains 17 residues. Unmatched junction bases numbered 9, after V lost 3 bases and J lost 4 bases. In nucleotides, the CDR3 is TGTGCCAGCAGCTCCCCCCTAGCGGGGGGGCGTGCAGATACGCAGTATTTT. Translation: CASSSPLAGGRADTQYF.

The V and J genes are TRBV19 and TRBJ1-1; TRBD1 might be the D (6 bases). The CDR3 covers 15 residues. Trimming shortened V by 2 bases and J by 10 bases, and 20 bases separated the two germline ends. Germline lookup yields CDR1 LNHDA and CDR2 SQIVND (reference sequence). This CDR3 is CASSILLGGGVRAFF. CDR3 in DNA: TGTGCCAGTAGTATACTTCTAGGGGGTGGAGTGCGAGCTTTCTTT.

The chain couples TRBV13 to TRBJ1-2, with TRBD1 as a possible D gene (5 bases). The CDR3 is 12 residues long. V dropped 2 bases and J dropped 7 bases, with 8 bases sitting between them. Germline V gives CDR1 PRHDT, CDR2 FYEKMQ (reference sequence). Here the CDR3 DNA reads TGTGCCAGCAGCTTAACAGGTGGTGGCTACACCTTC. Translation gives CASSLTGGGYTF. Combining the CDR3 with reference TRBV13 and TRBJ1-2 gives the whole variable domain AAGVIQSPRHLIKEKRETATLKCYPIPRHDTVYWYQQGPGQDPQFLISFYEKMQSDKGSIPDRFSAQQFSDYHSELNMSSLELGDSALYFCASSLTGGGYTFGSGTRLTVV.

The chain couples TRBV6-6 to TRBJ2-1; 8 nucleotides align to TRBD1. CDR1 MNHNY and CDR2 SVGAGI come from the germline V gene (reference sequence). V lost 2 bases to trimming and J lost 0 bases; unmatched junction nucleotides: 0. This CDR3 is 15 amino acids long. This chain's CDR3 is CASSYDRGSYNEQFF. CDR3 nucleotide sequence: TGTGCCAGCAGTTACGACAGGGGCTCCTACAATGAGCAGTTCTTC.

The chain carries TRBV20-1 and TRBJ2-7; D not certain. CDR1 is DFQATT and CDR2 is SNEGSKA in the germline V gene (reference sequence). With 0 bases removed from V and 6 bases from J, the gap between germline ends came to 6 bases. This CDR3 contains 11 residues. For the CDR3, the DNA is TGCAGTGCTAGAGATCCCGGCGAGCAGTACTTC. Its protein product is CSARDPGEQYF.

This sequence joins TRBV3-1 (or the pseudogene TRBV3-2) and TRBJ2-5; 8 bases fit TRBD1. The CDR3 totals 14 residues. From germline, CDR1 is LGHDT and CDR2 YNNKEL (reference sequence). The junction had 5 bases not matched to a gene; V was cut back by 4 bases and J by 4 bases. CDR3 region: CASSLRTGRETQYF. The CDR3 bases are TGTGCCAGCAGCCTCCGGACAGGGAGAGAGACCCAGTACTTC.